This TCR beta chain originates from a study of metastatic and nonmetastatic thyroid tumors. Background on the study: The authors compared repertoires across blood and tumor or nodule tissue from malignant and benign thyroid patients. Whole-study findings and limits: Malignant thyroid tumors reportedly had TCR beta diversity that was significantly higher than in benign nodules, in blood and tumor.

This clone was seen ten or more times. Its specificity is not known. CDR3 length: 13 amino acids. V shed 0 bases and J shed 6 bases, with 9 bases lying between them. CDR1 and CDR2 from the germline V gene are SGHVS and FQNEAQ. Every patient underwent thyroid surgery untreated. Original analysis: A distant-metastasis classifier for papillary thyroid cancer was built using CDR3 differences across clinicopathological groups. TCRdb called clones again from the PCR reads with MiXCR. The V and J calls, along with clone size, are taken from TCRdb and not from the paper's own processing. The sample carries 24,000 or so clones, 13% recorded once.

The clonotype originates from a female donor with papillary thyroid cancer or a benign thyroid nodule (not recorded which). Some clones in this sample may be carry-over from other donors' samples. The chain is built from TRBV7-8 and TRBJ2-7, with unresolved D. The sample was blood. The DNA for the CDR3 is TGTGCCAGCAGCTTAGCTGGTACGAGCGAGCAGTACTTC. Amino acid sequence: CASSLAGTSEQYF.